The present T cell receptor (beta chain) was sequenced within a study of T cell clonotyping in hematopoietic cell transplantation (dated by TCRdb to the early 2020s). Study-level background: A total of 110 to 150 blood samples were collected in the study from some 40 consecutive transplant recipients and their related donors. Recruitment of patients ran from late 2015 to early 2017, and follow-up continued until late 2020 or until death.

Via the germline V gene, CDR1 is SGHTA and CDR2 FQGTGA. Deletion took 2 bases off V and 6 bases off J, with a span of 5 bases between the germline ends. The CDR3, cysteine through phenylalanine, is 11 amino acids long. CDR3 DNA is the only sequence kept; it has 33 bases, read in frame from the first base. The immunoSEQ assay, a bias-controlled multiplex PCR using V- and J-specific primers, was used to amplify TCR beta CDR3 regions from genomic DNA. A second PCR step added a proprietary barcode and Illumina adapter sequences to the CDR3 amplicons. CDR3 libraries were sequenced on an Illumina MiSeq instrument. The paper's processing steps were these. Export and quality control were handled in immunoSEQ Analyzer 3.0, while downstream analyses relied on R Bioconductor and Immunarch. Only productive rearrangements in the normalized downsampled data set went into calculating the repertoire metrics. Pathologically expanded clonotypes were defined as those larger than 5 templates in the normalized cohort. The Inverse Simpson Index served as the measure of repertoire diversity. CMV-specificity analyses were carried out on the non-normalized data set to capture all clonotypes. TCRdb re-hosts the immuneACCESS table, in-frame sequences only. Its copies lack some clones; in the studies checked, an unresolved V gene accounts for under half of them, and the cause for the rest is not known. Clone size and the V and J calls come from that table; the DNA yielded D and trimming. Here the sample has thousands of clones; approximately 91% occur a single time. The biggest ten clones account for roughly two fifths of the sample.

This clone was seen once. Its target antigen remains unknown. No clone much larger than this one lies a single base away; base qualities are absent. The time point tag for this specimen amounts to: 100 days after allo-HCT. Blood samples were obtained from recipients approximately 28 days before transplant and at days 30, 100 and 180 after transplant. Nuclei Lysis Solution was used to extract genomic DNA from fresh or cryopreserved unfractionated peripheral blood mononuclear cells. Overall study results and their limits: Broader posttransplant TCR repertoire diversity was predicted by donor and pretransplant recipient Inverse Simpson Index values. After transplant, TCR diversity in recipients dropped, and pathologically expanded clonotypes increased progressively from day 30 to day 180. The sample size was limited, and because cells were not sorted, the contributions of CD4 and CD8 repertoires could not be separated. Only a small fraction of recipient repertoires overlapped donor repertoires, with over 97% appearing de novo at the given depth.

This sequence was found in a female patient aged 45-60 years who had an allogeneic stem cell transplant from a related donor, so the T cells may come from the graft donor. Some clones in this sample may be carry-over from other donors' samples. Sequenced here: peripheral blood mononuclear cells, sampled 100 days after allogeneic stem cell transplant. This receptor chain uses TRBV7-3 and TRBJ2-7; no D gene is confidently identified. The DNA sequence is TGTGCCAGCAGCTTAGCGACCGAGCAGTACTTC. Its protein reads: CASSLATEQYF.